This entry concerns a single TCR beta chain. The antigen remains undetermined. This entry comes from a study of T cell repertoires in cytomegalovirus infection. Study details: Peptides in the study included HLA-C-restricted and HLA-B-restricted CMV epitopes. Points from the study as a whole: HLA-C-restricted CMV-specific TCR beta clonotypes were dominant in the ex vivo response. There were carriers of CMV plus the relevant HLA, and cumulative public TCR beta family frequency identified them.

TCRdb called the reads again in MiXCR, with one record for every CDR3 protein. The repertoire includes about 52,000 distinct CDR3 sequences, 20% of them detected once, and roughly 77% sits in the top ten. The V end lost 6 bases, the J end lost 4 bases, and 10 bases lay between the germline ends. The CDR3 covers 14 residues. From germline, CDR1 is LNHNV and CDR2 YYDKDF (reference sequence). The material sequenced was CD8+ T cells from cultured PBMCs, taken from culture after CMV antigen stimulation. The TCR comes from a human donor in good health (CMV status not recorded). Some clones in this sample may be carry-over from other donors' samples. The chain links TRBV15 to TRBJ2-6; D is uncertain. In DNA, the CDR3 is TGTGCCACCAGGGACCTAACGGGGGCCAACGTCCTGACTTTC. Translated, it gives CATRDLTGANVLTF. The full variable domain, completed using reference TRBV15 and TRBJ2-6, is DAMVIQNPRYQVTQFGKPVTLSCSQTLNHNVMYWYQQKSSQAPKLLFHYYDKDFNNEADTPDNFQSRRPNTSFCFLDIRSPGLGDTAMYLCATRDLTGANVLTFGAGSRLTVL.